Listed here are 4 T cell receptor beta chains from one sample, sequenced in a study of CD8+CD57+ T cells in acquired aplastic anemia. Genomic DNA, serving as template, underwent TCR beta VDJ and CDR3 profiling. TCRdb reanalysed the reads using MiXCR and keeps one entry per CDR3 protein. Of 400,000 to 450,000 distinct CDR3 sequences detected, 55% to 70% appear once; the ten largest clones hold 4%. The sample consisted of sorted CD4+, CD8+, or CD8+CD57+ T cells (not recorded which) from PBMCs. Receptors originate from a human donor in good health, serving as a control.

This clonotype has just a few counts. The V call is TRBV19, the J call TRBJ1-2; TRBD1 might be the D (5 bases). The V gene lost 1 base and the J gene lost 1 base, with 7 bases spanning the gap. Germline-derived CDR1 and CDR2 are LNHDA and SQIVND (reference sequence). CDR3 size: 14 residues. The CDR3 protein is CASSIGDGNYGYTF. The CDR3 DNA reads TGTGCCAGTAGTATAGGGGACGGTAACTATGGCTACACCTTC.

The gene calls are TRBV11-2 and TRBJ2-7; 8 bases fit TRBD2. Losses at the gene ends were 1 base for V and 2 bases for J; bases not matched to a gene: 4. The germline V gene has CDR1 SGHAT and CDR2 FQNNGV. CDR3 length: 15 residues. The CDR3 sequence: CASSLGSGEAYEQYF. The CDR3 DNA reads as TGTGCCAGCAGCTTAGGTAGCGGGGAGGCCTACGAGCAGTACTTC. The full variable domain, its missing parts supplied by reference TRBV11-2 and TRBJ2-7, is EAGVAQSPRYKIIEKRQSVAFWCNPISGHATLYWYQQILGQGPKLLIQFQNNGVVDDSQLPKDRFSAERLKGVDSTLKIQPAKLEDSAVYLCASSLGSGEAYEQYFGPGTRLTVT.

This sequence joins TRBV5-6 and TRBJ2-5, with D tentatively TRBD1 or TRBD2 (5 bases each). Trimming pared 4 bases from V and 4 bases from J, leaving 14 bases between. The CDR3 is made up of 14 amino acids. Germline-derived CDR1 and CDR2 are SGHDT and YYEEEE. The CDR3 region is CASSPEGRGETQYF. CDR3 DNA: TGTGCCAGCAGCCCAGAGGGGCGAGGAGAGACCCAGTACTTC. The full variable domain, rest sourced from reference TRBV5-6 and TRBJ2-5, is DAGVTQSPTHLIKTRGQQVTLRCSPKSGHDTVSWYQQALGQGPQFIFQYYEEEERQRGNFPDRFSGHQFPNYSSELNVNALLLGDSALYLCASSPEGRGETQYFGPGTRLLVL.

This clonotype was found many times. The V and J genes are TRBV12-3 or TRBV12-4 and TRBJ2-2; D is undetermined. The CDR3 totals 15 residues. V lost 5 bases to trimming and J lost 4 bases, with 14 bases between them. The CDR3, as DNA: TGTGCCAGCAGTCCCCAGCCGGGCCGCACCGGGGAGCTGTTTTTT. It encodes CASSPQPGRTGELFF.